Below, 9 T cell receptor beta chains from the same sample are listed, as sequenced in a study of blood T cell repertoires in COVID-19. Generated by immunoSEQ multiplex PCR, the TCRdb table keeps only in-frame clones and is missing some. In the table there are 25,000 to 40,000 clones, 85% to 90% of which are singletons. Source material: peripheral blood. These receptors all stem from a human donor in a cohort sampled during active COVID-19.

This clone was seen a few times. V and J are TRBV30 and TRBJ1-1, with D possibly matching TRBD1 (6 bases). Germline V gives CDR1 GTSNPN, CDR2 SVGIG (reference sequence). V dropped 5 bases and J dropped 1 base, with 14 bases sitting between them. There are 14 residues in the CDR3. The CDR3 region is CAWSGQYTNTEAFF. CDR3 bases: TGTGCCTGGTCCGGACAGTATACGAACACTGAAGCTTTCTTT. The full variable domain, in which reference TRBV30 and TRBJ1-1 provide the parts outside the CDR3, is SQTIHQWPATLVQPVGSPLSLECTVEGTSNPNLYWYRQAAGRGLQLLFYSVGIGQISSEVPQNLSASRPQDRQFILSSKKLLLSDSGFYLCAWSGQYTNTEAFFGQGTRLTVV.

This sequence joins TRBV5-5 and TRBJ2-7; TRBD2 matches 14 bases. Germline V gene lookup returns CDR1 SGHKS and CDR2 YYEKEE (reference sequence). Trimming cost V 0 bases and J 3 bases; bases outside gene matches: 11. This CDR3 comprises 19 residues. DNA for the CDR3: TGTGCCAGCAGCTTGGAGGTAGGACTAGCGGGAGGAGGCGGCTACGAGCAGTACTTC. It translates to CASSLEVGLAGGGGYEQYF.

The chain has TRBV27 and TRBJ2-7; a weak D match, TRBD1 (6 bases). The CDR3 is 14 residues long. V was trimmed by 6 bases and J by 2 bases, leaving 14 bases between them. Germline V gives CDR1 MNHEY, CDR2 SMNVEV (reference sequence). The chain's CDR3 is CASSFTGNPYEQYF. DNA for the CDR3: TGTGCCAGCAGCTTTACAGGGAACCCCTACGAGCAGTACTTC.

The chain employs TRBV10-3 and TRBJ1-1; 7 nucleotides agree with TRBD1. Germline CDR1 and CDR2: ENHRY and SYGVKD. V lost 6 bases and J lost 5; bases outside the gene matches: 9. The CDR3 runs 14 residues. The DNA of the CDR3 is TGTGCCATCAGGCCCACAGGGGTTCGGACTGAAGCTTTCTTT. Translating it yields CAIRPTGVRTEAFF.

This chain uses TRBV29-1 with TRBJ1-4; D call uncertain. Trimming stripped 5 bases from V and 3 bases from J, with 7 bases between. This CDR3 contains 12 residues. CDR1 is SQVTM and CDR2 is ANQGSEA in the germline V gene. The chain's CDR3 is CSVREANEKLFF. Here the CDR3 DNA reads TGCAGCGTTCGGGAAGCTAATGAAAAACTGTTTTTT.

The chain combines TRBV6-5 with TRBJ2-1; tentatively, D is TRBD2 (5 bases). The germline V and J ends were trimmed by 10 bases and 7 bases, with 17 bases remaining between them. CDR1 MNHEY and CDR2 SVGAGI come from the germline V gene. The CDR3 runs to 13 residues. The CDR3 region is CATRREGRNEQFF. CDR3 in DNA: TGTGCCACACGTAGAGAGGGAAGGAATGAGCAGTTCTTC.

The chain recombines TRBV4-1 with TRBJ2-5; 7 nucleotides align to TRBD1. The trim removed 4 bases at V and 5 bases at J, leaving 10 bases unmatched. Germline values: CDR1 MGHRA, CDR2 YSYEKL. This CDR3 is 15 amino acids long. DNA of the CDR3: TGCGCCAGCAGCCCGGGACAGCGCTACGGGGAGACCCAGTACTTC. Encoded protein: CASSPGQRYGETQYF.

CDR3 in DNA: TGCGCCAGCAGCCCTCCTGCTGGCCCCTACAATGAGCAGTTCTTC. Translated, it gives CASSPPAGPYNEQFF. The chain links TRBV5-1 to TRBJ2-1; no clear D gene. There are 15 residues in the CDR3. The germline CDR1 and CDR2 sequences are SGHRS and YFSETQ. The V and J ends lost 4 bases and 2 bases respectively, with 13 bases between them.

The V gene is TRBV7-2, the J gene TRBJ1-2; D perhaps matches TRBD1 (5 bases). Germline CDR1 is SGHTA and CDR2 is FQGNSA. The length of the CDR3 is 13 residues. V gave up 3 bases and J gave up 4 bases, with 9 bases separating them. CDR3 in amino acids: CASSFTGGYGYTF. CDR3 bases: TGTGCCAGCAGCTTTACCGGGGGCTATGGCTACACCTTC.